This record looks at one T cell receptor beta chain sequence and its context. Its specific antigen is unknown. No much larger clonotype is one base removed from it; base qualities were not supplied. The cohort was made up of about 670 healthy bone marrow donors. At the time of sampling, all cohort members were nominally healthy, though unrecorded immune exposures were likely present. The donor was CMV seronegative and was included in the group of over 300 seronegative cohort members. Each donor provided a peripheral blood sample, and peripheral blood mononuclear cells were used for TCR beta sequencing. The Qiagen DNeasy Blood Extraction Kit was used to extract genomic DNA from the blood cell samples. Germline trimming amounts to 4 bases on V and 4 bases on J, with 21 as the count of junction bases outside the gene matches. The CDR3 has 21 amino acids, counting the end cysteine and phenylalanine. Here the CDR3 DNA is all that survives: 63 bases in frame from base 1. Based on the germline V gene, the CDR1 and CDR2 sequences are SGHVS and FQNEAQ.

This specimen belongs to a study of cytomegalovirus exposure and HLA in healthy donors (dated by TCRdb to 2017 to 2019). Looking at the study overall: An earlier analysis of 550 to 700 of the donors reported about 250 Gb of sequence data and 117 million unique TCR beta sequences from about 200 million T cells. Donor age, sex, ethnicity and CMV serostatus were compiled together with the repertoire data. All discovery cohort repertoires had been generated on a single sequencing platform. On average, 235,054 unique TCR beta nucleotide sequences were sequenced per donor among about 400 genotyped donors of the cohort, with about 19% of those sequences being non-productive. Typing coverage varied by locus: roughly 620-630 donors for A, B, C, DRB1 and DQB1; 500 to 550 for DQA1; approximately 570 for DPA1; approximately 450 for DPB1. The study used immunosequencing to profile the T cell repertoires of several hundred subjects and linked those repertoires to cytomegalovirus serostatus. Rather than using new phenotypic data, the later analysis identified candidate immune exposures from TCR beta sequences and from how often those sequences occurred across donors. The study combined high-throughput TCR immunosequencing, statistical association of individual TCRs with disease status, and machine learning to predict cytomegalovirus infection status. A separate validation cohort of over a hundred different subjects was used in addition to the approximately 700-subject first cohort. The study was designed to test whether signatures of past pathogen exposure could be identified by cataloging public T cell receptors. A later analysis re-examined previously published TCR beta repertoires from several hundred donors and added high-resolution HLA genotyping to investigate patterns of TCR occurrence. Among the roughly 400 genotyped donors, more than 70% belonged to the genetic ancestry cluster associated with self-reported Caucasian donors. An early release that covered fewer than 750 HLA-typed donors contained approximately 300 gigabases of sequencing data and 85 million to 100 million unique TCR sequences. To decide whether each TCR beta V gene segment behaved as functional or pseudogenic, an earlier analysis of some 570 of the donors relied on high-throughput TCR beta sequencing. Class I and class II HLA loci were covered by the typing at four-digit resolution. Five DR-DQ haplotypes were handled as single units for association and clustering, since linkage in the cohort was strong. A later genetic analysis used genome-wide SNP genotypes for about 60% of the roughly 670 donors, treating that subset as a discovery cohort.

Libraries came from the immunoSEQ multiplex PCR assay. For the multiplex PCR, a mixture combining 60 forward primers for TCR Vbeta segments and 13 reverse primers for TCR Jbeta segments was used. Amplification of the CDR3 region of rearranged TCR beta genes was performed with a multiplex PCR assay on genomic DNA. Amplified TCR beta libraries were sequenced as 87-base-pair reads on the Illumina HiSeq System. As for how the authors treated the data: A later analysis counted about 82 million unique TCR beta chains across the 640 or so repertoires, and 10 million to 11 million of these chains were shared by at least two donors. A nearest-neighbor algorithm error-corrected the raw reads and collapsed the reads into unique sequences, merging closely related sequences to remove PCR and sequencing errors. V, D and J gene segments were assigned by aligning CDR3 sequences to IMGT reference sequences. For a sequence to be retained, a match of at least six nucleotides to both a V gene segment and a J gene segment was required. Rearrangements were classified as productive when the CDR3 lacked stop codons and remained in frame with V and J, and all other rearrangements were classified as non-productive. Following IMGT convention, CDR3 was defined as the stretch from the second conserved V-encoded cysteine to the conserved J-encoded phenylalanine. The earlier analysis of 500 to 600 of the donors excluded sequences that lacked an unambiguous match to a single V gene segment. In an earlier analysis of approximately 560 of the donors, a V segment was called functional when productive rearrangements were above 56.7%, and segregating when the standard deviation between donors exceeded 5%. A statistical classification framework was built to diagnose cytomegalovirus status from the catalog of TCR beta chain sequences. In a later analysis, V and J genes were assigned by comparing TCR nucleotide sequences against IMGT/GENE-DB human TR gene sequences. Using the TCRdist pipeline, a later analysis assigned CDR3 sequences along with most-parsimonious VDJ recombination scenarios. A later analysis defined each TCR beta chain by its CDR3 amino acid sequence plus V-gene family, and excluded reads lacking a unique V-gene family. To address suspected cross-contamination and a sequencing artifact, a later analysis removed around 600 highly shared, low-generation-probability nucleotide sequences. A later analysis calculated a clonal expansion index for each public chain from normalized within-repertoire ranks of inferred template counts. In a later analysis, generation probabilities were computed with a VDJ recombination model fitted to out-of-frame rearrangements, and the resulting probabilities were checked against IGoR. In a later analysis, TCR-TCR, TCR-HLA and TCR-CMV co-occurrence was scored with hypergeometric tests, and a repertoire-size bias correction was applied to TCR pairs. False discovery rates were estimated in a later analysis by permuting HLA or CMV assignments 20 times. In a later analysis, co-occurring TCRs were grouped using DBSCAN, and TCRdist sequence similarity was added for clustering within HLA-allele-positive subsets. Co-occurrence clustering excluded repertoires with fewer than 30,000 or more than 120,000 public chains, plus five with anomalous nucleotide sharing. In TCRdb, the immuneACCESS table is reduced to in-frame sequences with V and J assigned. These tables do not hold every clone; where another copy was compared, an unresolved V gene accounts for under half, and the others remain unexplained. V and J calls and clone size come straight from that table; D and trimming were deduced from the DNA. For this sample the table gives hundreds of thousands of clones, of which about 77% were detected only once. 0.45% to 0.5% of the sample is held by the ten biggest clonotypes.

The full study reports these points: In a later analysis, TCR association rates were found to vary across HLA loci, with the most associated TCRs seen for DRB1 alleles and the fewest for HLA-C alleles. A group of highly shared sequence variants was considered likely to be a technical artifact of the sequencing pipeline. Several of the top co-occurrence clusters appeared to be linked to parvovirus B19, influenza, CMV and Epstein-Barr virus, according to a later analysis. The authors suggested that the approach could potentially be extended to other disease states and immunological phenotypes. The classifier was reported to diagnose cytomegalovirus status with high specificity and sensitivity in both the original and validation cohorts. Most TCR sequences were seen in very few donors, while some public TCRs were found in many individuals. The cohort was sequenced for TCR beta chains only, and without alpha or paired-chain data the features that could be detected were limited. CMV serostatus was the only immune exposure information available for the cohort. Because HLA typing was missing for some donors at each locus, association tests included only the typed subset. When HLA alleles, especially DR and DQ, strongly co-occurred, TCR associations were difficult to assign to individual alleles. About 17 rarely observed V segments, including chromosome 9 orphons, were excluded from the earlier analysis of approximately 500 of the donors because counts were too low. An association between a missense DCLRE1C variant and V-gene and J-gene trimming of TCR beta chains was found in a later genetic analysis and replicated in an independent cohort. In an earlier analysis of around 600 of the donors, most TCR beta V segments appeared in productive rearrangements about 87% or about 30% of the time, broadly matching IMGT annotations. The study listed 164 TCR beta chains as associated with cytomegalovirus. A few of the identified cytomegalovirus-associated TCR beta chains were confirmed in vitro to be specific for cytomegalovirus antigens. A further reported finding was that TCR beta sequences accurately predicted the HLA-A and HLA-B alleles for most subjects in the first cohort. A later analysis associated approximately 17,000 TCR beta sequences with specific HLA alleles at a false discovery rate of 0.05. In a later analysis, HLA-associated TCR beta chains were found to be more clonally expanded and to have lower generation probabilities than equally common non-associated chains. A later genetic analysis reported fewer N-insertions in productive TCRs among donors in an Asian-associated ancestry cluster than the roughly 700-donor mean. Some IMGT-functional V segments, including TRBV6-2 and TRBV6-3, could not be distinguished by the 87-base-pair reads and were therefore excluded. Linkage disequilibrium might explain the correlated functional status among segregating V segments, but an unknown experimental factor could not be excluded. In a later analysis, most CMV-associated TCR beta chains were found to appear HLA-restricted, with HLA associations seemingly driven largely by CMV exposure. The presence/absence analyses assumed that sequencing depth was roughly uniform across donors, and that assumption may not be true.

This chain is built from TRBV7-8 and TRBJ2-7, and TRBD2 matches 14 of the central bases. Specimen: PBMCs. This clonotype was sampled from a boy younger than 18 in good health and CMV-seronegative. The DNA sequence follows: TGTGCCAGCAGCTCACTAACCGCCTCGACTAGCGGGAGGGTAAGGATATACGAGCAGTACTTC. Translated, it reads CASSSLTASTSGRVRIYEQYF.